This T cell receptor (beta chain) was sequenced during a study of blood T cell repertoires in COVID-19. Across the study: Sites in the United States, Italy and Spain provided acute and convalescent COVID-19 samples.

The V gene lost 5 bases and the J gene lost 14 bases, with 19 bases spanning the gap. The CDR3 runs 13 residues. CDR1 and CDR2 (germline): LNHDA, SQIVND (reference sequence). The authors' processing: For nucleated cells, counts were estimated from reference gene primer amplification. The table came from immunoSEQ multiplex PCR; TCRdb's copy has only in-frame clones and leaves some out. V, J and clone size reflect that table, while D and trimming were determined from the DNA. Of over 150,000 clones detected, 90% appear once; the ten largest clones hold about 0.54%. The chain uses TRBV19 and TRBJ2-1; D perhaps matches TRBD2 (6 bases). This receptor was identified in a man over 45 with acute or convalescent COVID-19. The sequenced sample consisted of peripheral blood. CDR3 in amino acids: CASSPRSLAPKFF. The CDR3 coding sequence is TGTGCCAGTAGTCCCCGTTCCCTAGCGCCTAAGTTCTTC.